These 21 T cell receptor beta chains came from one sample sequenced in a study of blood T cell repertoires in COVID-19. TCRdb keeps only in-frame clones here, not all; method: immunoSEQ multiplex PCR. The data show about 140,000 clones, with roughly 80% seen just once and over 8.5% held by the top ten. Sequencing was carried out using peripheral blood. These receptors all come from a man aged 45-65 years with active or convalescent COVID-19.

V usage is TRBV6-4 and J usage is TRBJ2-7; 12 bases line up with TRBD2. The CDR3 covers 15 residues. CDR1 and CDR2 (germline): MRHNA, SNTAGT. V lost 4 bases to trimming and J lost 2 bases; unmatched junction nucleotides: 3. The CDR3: CASSALAGGAYEQYF. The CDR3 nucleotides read TGTGCCAGCAGTGCACTAGCGGGAGGAGCCTACGAGCAGTACTTC.

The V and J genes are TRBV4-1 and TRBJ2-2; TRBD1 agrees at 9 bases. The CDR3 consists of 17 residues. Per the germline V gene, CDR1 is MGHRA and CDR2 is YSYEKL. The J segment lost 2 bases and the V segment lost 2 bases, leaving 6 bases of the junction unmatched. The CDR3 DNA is TGCGCCAGCAGCCAACCAGGGACAGGGAAAAACACCGGGGAGCTGTTTTTT. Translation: CASSQPGTGKNTGELFF.

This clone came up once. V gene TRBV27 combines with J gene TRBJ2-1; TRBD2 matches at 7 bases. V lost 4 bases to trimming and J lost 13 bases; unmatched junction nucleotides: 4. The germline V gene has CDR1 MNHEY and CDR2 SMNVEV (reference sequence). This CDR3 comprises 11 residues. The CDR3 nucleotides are TGTGCCAGCAGTTCGCGGGAGTCCCAGTTCTTC. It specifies CASSSRESQFF.

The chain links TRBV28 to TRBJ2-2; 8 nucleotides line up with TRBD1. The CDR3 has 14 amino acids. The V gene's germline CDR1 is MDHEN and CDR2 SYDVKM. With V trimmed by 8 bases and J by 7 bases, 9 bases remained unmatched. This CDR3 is CASQYPGQGGELFF. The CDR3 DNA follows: TGTGCCAGCCAATACCCCGGACAGGGCGGGGAGCTGTTTTTT.

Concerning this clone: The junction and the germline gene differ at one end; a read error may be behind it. CDR3 loop: CASREGTSGSEQYF. Written as DNA, the CDR3 is TGTGCCAGCAGAGAAGGGACTAGCGGGAGCGAGCAGTACTTC. The chain links TRBV2 to TRBJ2-7; TRBD2 matches at 14 bases. This CDR3 has 14 amino acids. Germline V gene sequence: CDR1 SNHLY, CDR2 FYNNEI.

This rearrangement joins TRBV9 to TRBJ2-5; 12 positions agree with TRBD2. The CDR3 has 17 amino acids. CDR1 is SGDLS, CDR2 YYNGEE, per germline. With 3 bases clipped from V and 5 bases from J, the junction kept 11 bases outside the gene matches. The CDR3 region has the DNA TGTGCCAGCAGCGCCGGGACTAGCGGGTTAGTCGCTGAGACCCAGTACTTC. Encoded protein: CASSAGTSGLVAETQYF.

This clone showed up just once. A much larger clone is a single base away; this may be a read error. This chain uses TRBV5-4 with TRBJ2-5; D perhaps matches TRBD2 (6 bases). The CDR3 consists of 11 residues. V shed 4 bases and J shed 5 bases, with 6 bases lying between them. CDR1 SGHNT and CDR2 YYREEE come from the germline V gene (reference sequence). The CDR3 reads CASSGGETQYF. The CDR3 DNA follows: TGTGCCAGCAGCGGGGGGGAGACCCAGTACTTC.

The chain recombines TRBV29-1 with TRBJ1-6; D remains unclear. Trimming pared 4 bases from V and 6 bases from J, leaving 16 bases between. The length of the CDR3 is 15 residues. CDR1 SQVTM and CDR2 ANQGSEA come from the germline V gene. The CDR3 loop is CSVGTGESFNSPLHF. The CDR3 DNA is TGCAGCGTTGGGACTGGAGAGAGCTTTAATTCACCCCTCCACTTT. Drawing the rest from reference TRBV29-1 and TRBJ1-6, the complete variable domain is SAVISQKPSRDICQRGTSLTIQCQVDSQVTMMFWYRQQPGQSLTLIATANQGSEATYESGFVIDKFPISRPNLTFSTLTVSNMSPEDSSIYLCSVGTGESFNSPLHFGNGTRLTVT.

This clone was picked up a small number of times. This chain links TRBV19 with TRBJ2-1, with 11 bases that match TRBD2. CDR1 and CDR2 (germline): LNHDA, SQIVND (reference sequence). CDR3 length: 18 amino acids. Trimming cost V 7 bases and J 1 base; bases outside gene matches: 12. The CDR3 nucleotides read TGTGCCAGTACCACTAGCGGGAGCGATTTCGGTTCCTACAATGAGCAGTTCTTC. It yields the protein CASTTSGSDFGSYNEQFF.

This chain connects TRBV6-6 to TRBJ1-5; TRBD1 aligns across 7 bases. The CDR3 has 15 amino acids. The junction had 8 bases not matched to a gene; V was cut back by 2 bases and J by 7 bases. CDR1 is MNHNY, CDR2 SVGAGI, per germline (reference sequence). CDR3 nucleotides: TGTGCCAGCAGTTACGCGAGGGACAGACAACAGCCCCAGCATTTT. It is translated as CASSYARDRQQPQHF.

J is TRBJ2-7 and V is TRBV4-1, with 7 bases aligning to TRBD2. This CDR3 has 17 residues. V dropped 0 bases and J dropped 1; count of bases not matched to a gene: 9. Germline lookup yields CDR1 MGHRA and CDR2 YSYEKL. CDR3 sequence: CASSQEEELAESYEQYF. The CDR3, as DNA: TGCGCCAGCAGCCAAGAGGAGGAGCTAGCGGAATCCTACGAGCAGTACTTC.

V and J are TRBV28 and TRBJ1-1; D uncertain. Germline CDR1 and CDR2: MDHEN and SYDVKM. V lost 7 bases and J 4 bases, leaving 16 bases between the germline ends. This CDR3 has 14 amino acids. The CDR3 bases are TGTGCCAGCACGTCGTTGGGCTACGGCACTGAAGCTTTCTTT. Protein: CASTSLGYGTEAFF.

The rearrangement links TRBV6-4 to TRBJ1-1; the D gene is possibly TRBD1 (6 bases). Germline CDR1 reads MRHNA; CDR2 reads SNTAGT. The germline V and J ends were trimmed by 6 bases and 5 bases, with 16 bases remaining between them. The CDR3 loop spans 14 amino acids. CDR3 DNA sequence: TGTGCCAGCAGCTCCACGGGGGGGACAACTGAAGCTTTCTTT. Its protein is CASSSTGGTTEAFF.

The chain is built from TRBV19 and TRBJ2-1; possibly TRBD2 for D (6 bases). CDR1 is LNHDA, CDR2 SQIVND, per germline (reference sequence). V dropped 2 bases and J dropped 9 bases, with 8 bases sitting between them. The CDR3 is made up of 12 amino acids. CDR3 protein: CASSIISGEQFF. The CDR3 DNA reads TGTGCCAGTAGTATAATTAGCGGTGAGCAGTTCTTC.

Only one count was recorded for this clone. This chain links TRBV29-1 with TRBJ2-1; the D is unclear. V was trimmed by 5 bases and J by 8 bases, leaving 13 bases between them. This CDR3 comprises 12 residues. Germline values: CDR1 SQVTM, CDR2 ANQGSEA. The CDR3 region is CSVTMVEYEQFF. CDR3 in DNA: TGCAGCGTTACTATGGTAGAGTATGAGCAGTTCTTC.

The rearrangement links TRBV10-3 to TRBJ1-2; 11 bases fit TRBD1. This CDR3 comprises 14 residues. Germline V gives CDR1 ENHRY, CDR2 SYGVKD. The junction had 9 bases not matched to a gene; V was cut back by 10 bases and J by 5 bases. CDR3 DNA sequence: TGTGCCACCTATGGACAGGGGGCCATATATGGCTACACCTTC. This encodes CATYGQGAIYGYTF.

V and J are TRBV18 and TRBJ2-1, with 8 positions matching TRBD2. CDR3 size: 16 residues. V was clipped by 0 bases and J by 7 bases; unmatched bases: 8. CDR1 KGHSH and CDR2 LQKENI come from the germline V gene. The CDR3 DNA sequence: TGTGCCAGCTCACCACCGGTCAGCGGGAGTGGGAATGAGCAGTTCTTC. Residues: CASSPPVSGSGNEQFF.

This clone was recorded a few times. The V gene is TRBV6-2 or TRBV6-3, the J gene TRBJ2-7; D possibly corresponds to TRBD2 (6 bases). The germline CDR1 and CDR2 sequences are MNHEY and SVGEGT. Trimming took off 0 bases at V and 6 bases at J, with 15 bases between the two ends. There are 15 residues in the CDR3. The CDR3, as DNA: TGTGCCAGCAGTTACTCCGGAGGGGTGGAGGGCGAGCAGTACTTC. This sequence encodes CASSYSGGVEGEQYF.

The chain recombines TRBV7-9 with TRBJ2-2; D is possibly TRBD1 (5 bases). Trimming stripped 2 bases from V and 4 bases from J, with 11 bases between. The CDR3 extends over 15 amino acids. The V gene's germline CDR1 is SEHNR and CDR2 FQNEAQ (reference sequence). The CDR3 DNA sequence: TGTGCCAGCAGCTTACTACAGGCGCCCACCGGGGAGCTGTTTTTT. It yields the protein CASSLLQAPTGELFF.

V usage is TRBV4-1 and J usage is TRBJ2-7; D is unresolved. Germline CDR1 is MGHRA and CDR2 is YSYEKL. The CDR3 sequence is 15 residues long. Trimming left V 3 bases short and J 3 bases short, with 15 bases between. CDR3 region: CASSQSPRPGYEQYF. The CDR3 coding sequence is TGCGCCAGCAGCCAGTCCCCACGGCCGGGCTACGAGCAGTACTTC.

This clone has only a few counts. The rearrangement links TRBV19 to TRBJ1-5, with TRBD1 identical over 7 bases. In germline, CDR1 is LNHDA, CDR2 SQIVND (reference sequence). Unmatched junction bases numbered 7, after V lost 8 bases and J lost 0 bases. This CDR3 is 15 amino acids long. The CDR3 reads CASADRVNSNQPQHF. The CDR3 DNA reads TGTGCCAGTGCCGACAGGGTTAATAGCAATCAGCCCCAGCATTTT.